This passage covers 14 T cell receptor beta chains from one sample sequenced in a study of persistence of HIV-infected CD4 T cells. Sequencing used immunoSEQ version 4 in survey mode. TCRdb's copy holds only in-frame clones and misses some; the assay was immunoSEQ multiplex PCR. The table shows approximately 25,000 clones, with 74% occurring only once. Their antigen targets remain unknown. Cells were stimulated with overlapping HIV-1 Gag 15-mer peptides. Sorting of responding CD4+ T cells relied on upregulated CD40 ligand together with CD69. The sample was CD4+ T cells sorted from PBMCs after approximately 19-hour stimulation, taken from a patient who received antiretroviral therapy. The source of these receptors is an adult man with HIV who was CMV-seropositive.

This chain links TRBV3-1 (or the pseudogene TRBV3-2) with TRBJ1-2; 7 bases agree with TRBD1. This CDR3 spans 15 amino acids. J lost 7 bases, V lost 0 bases, and 8 bases had no gene match. Germline loops: CDR1 LGHDT, CDR2 YNNKEL (reference sequence). CDR3 protein: CASSQDLTGPSGYTF. The CDR3 region has the DNA TGTGCCAGCAGCCAAGATCTGACAGGGCCCAGTGGCTACACCTTC.

The chain joins TRBV29-1 to TRBJ1-3; D may be TRBD1 (6 bases). Trimming left V 7 bases short and J 5 bases short, with 15 bases between. CDR1 is SQVTM, CDR2 ANQGSEA, per germline. The CDR3 is 13 amino acids. CDR3 region: CSAKQGGRNTIYF. The CDR3, as DNA: TGCAGCGCTAAACAGGGTGGGAGAAACACCATATATTTT.

This chain uses TRBV15 with TRBJ1-4; D is perhaps TRBD1 (5 bases). From germline, CDR1 is LNHNV and CDR2 YYDKDF (reference sequence). V lost 0 bases to trimming and J lost 7 bases, with 15 bases between them. CDR3 size: 16 residues. The CDR3 protein is CATSRDKTGRLEKLFF. The DNA of the CDR3 is TGTGCCACCAGCAGAGATAAAACAGGTCGTCTTGAAAAACTGTTTTTT. The whole variable domain, filled in from reference TRBV15 and TRBJ1-4, reads DAMVIQNPRYQVTQFGKPVTLSCSQTLNHNVMYWYQQKSSQAPKLLFHYYDKDFNNEADTPDNFQSRRPNTSFCFLDIRSPGLGDTAMYLCATSRDKTGRLEKLFFGSGTQLSVL.

The chain uses TRBV6-5 and TRBJ1-1; D perhaps matches TRBD1 (5 bases). The CDR3 totals 14 residues. V was shortened by 0 bases and J by 7 bases, with 12 bases between the two germline ends. Germline V gene sequence: CDR1 MNHEY, CDR2 SVGAGI. The CDR3 region has the DNA TGTGCCAGCAGTTACTCGAATGGGGGGAGTGAAGCTTTCTTT. It is translated as CASSYSNGGSEAFF.

The CDR3: CASSPSDGFNEKLFF. The DNA for the CDR3 is TGTGCCAGCTCACCCTCGGACGGGTTTAATGAAAAACTGTTTTTT. This chain joins TRBV18 and TRBJ1-4; D is ambiguous. The CDR3 has 15 residues. Germline V gene data show CDR1 as KGHSH and CDR2 as LQKENI. Trimming stripped 3 bases from V and 4 bases from J, with 12 bases between.

V gene TRBV7-9 combines with J gene TRBJ1-1; D possibly corresponds to TRBD1 (5 bases). From germline, CDR1 is SEHNR and CDR2 FQNEAQ (reference sequence). This CDR3 is built from 16 residues. The ends were cut back, 4 bases at V and 3 bases at J, with 18 bases in the middle. The CDR3 bases are TGTGCCAGCAGCTCCCCCGTCGGCCGAGGGGACACTGAAGCTTTCTTT. Its protein is CASSSPVGRGDTEAFF.

The chain employs TRBV5-4 and TRBJ1-5; 7 nucleotides line up with TRBD1. V dropped 0 bases and J dropped 4; count of bases not matched to a gene: 1. From germline, CDR1 is SGHNT and CDR2 YYREEE (reference sequence). The CDR3 is 14 residues long. The DNA for the CDR3 is TGTGCCAGCAGCTTGGACAGGGGAAATCAGCCCCAGCATTTT. Amino acid sequence: CASSLDRGNQPQHF.

The V gene is TRBV6-5, the J gene TRBJ1-5; D is unresolved. The CDR3 has 13 amino acids. V dropped 8 bases and J dropped 4 bases, with 12 bases sitting between them. Germline assignment: CDR1 MNHEY and CDR2 SVGAGI. The CDR3 loop reads CASQREYNQPQHF. The CDR3 region has the DNA TGTGCCAGCCAGAGGGAGTATAATCAGCCCCAGCATTTT.

This sequence joins TRBV6-5 and TRBJ2-4, with 9 bases fitting TRBD2. Germline-derived CDR1 and CDR2 are MNHEY and SVGAGI. The CDR3 runs to 15 residues. The ends lost 6 bases at V and 3 bases at J; junction bases unmatched: 6. The CDR3 reads CASRVQRGDKNIQYF. The CDR3 DNA is TGTGCCAGCAGGGTCCAGCGGGGGGACAAAAACATTCAGTACTTC.

V and J are TRBV14 and TRBJ1-2, with D possibly being TRBD1 (5 bases). Germline V gene sequence: CDR1 SGHDN, CDR2 FVKESK. Trimming removed 3 bases at V and 5 bases at J, with 7 bases between. There are 12 residues in the CDR3. The DNA of the CDR3 is TGTGCCAGCAGCCAGGGGCGGTATGGCTACACCTTC. Amino acid sequence: CASSQGRYGYTF.

This rearrangement joins TRBV4-2 to TRBJ2-1, with D maybe TRBD1 (7 bases). This CDR3 is 17 amino acids long. Germline-derived CDR1 and CDR2 are LGHNA and YNFKEQ. Trimming removed 1 base at V and 6 bases at J, with 19 bases between. CDR3 nucleotides: TGTGCCAGCAGCCAAGTTTCCAGGGGGAGTAGCGGCAATGAGCAGTTCTTC. Its translation is CASSQVSRGSSGNEQFF.

The chain recombines TRBV28 with TRBJ1-4; D perhaps matches TRBD1 (5 bases). The CDR3 runs 14 residues. V dropped 7 bases and J dropped 8 bases, with 17 bases sitting between them. Per the germline V gene, CDR1 is MDHEN and CDR2 is SYDVKM. CDR3 amino acids: CASTSPGGYEKLFF. For the CDR3, the DNA is TGTGCCAGCACCTCGCCGGGGGGTTACGAAAAACTGTTTTTT.

The chain links TRBV5-1 to TRBJ1-6; D remains ambiguous. Germline lookup yields CDR1 SGHRS and CDR2 YFSETQ. The V end lost 0 bases, the J end lost 7 bases, and 5 bases lay between the germline ends. The CDR3 runs to 13 residues. Here the CDR3 reads CASSLDANSPLHF. Here the CDR3 DNA reads TGCGCCAGCAGCTTGGACGCGAATTCACCCCTCCACTTT.

The chain links TRBV13 to TRBJ2-3; TRBD2 matches 10 bases. This CDR3 region has 18 residues. J was trimmed by 7 bases and V by 0 bases; bases with no gene match: 13. The germline V gene has CDR1 PRHDT and CDR2 FYEKMQ (reference sequence). CDR3 protein: CASSLGRMSGGATHTQYF. The CDR3 DNA reads as TGTGCCAGCAGCTTAGGCCGGATGAGCGGGGGGGCTACACATACGCAGTATTTT.